This T cell receptor (beta chain) was sequenced in a study of T cell responses to AZD1222 COVID-19 vaccine. Study-wide results and limits: Spike-specific TCR depth and breadth grew after two AZD1222 doses. Per reports, nearly half of all spike-specific TCRs target regions that are unmutated in variants. There were mostly white British donors and more females than males, and clonal diversity was possibly underestimated.

Sequenced by immunoSEQ multiplex PCR; TCRdb stores in-frame clones only, minus some. The data hold some 180,000 clones, with about 93% observed a single time. Worth noting for this clone: Antigen: not known.

This CDR3 spans 17 amino acids. V dropped 3 bases and J dropped 4; count of bases not matched to a gene: 8. Germline V gene lookup returns CDR1 ENHRY and CDR2 SYGVKD. This sequence joins TRBV10-3 and TRBJ2-1; 11 positions match TRBD2. This specimen was peripheral blood, taken 28 days after the second AZD1222 dose. The TCR comes from an adult who received the AZD1222 COVID-19 vaccine. The CDR3 region is CAISDHRASGGYNEQFF. The CDR3 DNA follows: TGTGCCATCAGTGACCACAGGGCTAGCGGGGGGTACAATGAGCAGTTCTTC.